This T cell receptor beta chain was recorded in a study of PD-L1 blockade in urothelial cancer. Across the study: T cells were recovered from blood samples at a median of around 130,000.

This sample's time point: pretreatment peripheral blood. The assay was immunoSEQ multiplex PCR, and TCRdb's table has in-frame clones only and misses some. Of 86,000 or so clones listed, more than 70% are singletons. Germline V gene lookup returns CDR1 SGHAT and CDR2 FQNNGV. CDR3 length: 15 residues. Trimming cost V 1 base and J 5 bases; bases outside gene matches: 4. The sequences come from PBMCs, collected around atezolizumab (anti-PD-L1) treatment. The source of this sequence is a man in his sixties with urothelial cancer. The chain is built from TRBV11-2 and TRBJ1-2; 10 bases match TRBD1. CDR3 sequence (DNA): TGTGCCAGCAGCTTAGCAAGGGACAGGGGTTATGGCTACACCTTC. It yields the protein CASSLARDRGYGYTF.